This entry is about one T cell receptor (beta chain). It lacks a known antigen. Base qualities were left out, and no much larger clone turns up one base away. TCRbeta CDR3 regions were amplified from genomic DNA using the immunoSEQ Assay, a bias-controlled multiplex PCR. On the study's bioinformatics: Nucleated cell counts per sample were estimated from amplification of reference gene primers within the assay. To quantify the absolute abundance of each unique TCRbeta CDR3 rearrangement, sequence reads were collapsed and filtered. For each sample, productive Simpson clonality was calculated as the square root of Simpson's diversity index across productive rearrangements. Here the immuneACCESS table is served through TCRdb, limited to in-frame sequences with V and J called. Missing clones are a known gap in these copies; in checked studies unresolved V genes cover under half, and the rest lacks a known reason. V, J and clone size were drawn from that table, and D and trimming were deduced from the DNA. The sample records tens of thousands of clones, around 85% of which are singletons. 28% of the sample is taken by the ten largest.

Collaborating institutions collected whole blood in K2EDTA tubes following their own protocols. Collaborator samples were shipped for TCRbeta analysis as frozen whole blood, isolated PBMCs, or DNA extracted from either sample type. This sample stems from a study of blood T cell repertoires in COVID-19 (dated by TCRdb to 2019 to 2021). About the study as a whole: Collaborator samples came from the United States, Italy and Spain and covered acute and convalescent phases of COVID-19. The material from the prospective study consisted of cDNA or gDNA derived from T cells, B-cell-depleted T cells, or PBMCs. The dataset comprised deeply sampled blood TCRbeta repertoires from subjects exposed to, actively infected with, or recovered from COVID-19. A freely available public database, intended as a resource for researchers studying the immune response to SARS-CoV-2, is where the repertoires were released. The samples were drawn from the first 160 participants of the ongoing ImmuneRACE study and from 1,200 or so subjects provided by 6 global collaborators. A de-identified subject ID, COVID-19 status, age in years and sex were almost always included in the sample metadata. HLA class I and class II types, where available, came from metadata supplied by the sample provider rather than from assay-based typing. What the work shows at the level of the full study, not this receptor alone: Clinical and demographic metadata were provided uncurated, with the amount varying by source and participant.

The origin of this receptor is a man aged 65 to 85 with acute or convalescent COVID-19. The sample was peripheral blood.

The CDR3 reads as follows: CASSRPGDRGYAGNTIYF. The bases are TGTGCCAGCAGCCGCCCTGGGGACAGGGGGTACGCTGGAAACACCATATATTTT. The V and J segments used are TRBV28 and TRBJ1-3, with TRBD1 matching 11 junction bases. The CDR3 goes from the cysteine to the phenylalanine over 18 residues. Solely the CDR3 DNA is kept, with 54 bases framed from the first base. For CDR1 and CDR2, the germline V gene lists MDHEN and SYDVKM. Ends trimmed: V by 6 bases, J by 2 bases; bases unmatched to a gene: 12.